The clone carrying this T cell receptor beta chain was observed once. Its specificity is unknown. The treatment here: oral pan-JAK inhibitor, 5-10 mg twice daily. Isolated RNA was reverse transcribed into cDNA used as the sequencing template. Sequenced by immunoSEQ multiplex PCR; TCRdb stores in-frame clones only, minus some. The table shows some 220,000 clones, with more than 45% occurring only once. This record belongs to a study of CD8+ T cells in alopecia areata. For the study at large: The drug, oral tofacitinib, was given to treated patients at 5 to 10 mg twice daily. Whole-study findings and limits: Tofacitinib produced a significant decrease in scalp clonality and in expanded CD8+ clones among the top 100. Affected lesional scalp, above all in alopecia totalis/universalis, was more clonal than normal scalp.

Germline V gives CDR1 SGHAT, CDR2 FQNNGV. The J segment lost 0 bases and the V segment lost 4 bases, leaving 7 bases of the junction unmatched. CDR3 size: 18 residues. The genes are TRBV11-2 and TRBJ2-5; the match to TRBD2 covers 14 bases. This sequence originates from a human donor with alopecia areata. The starting material was CD4+ T cells sorted from blood, obtained at week 4, from a patient treated with tofacitinib. The CDR3 loop reads CASSSGTSGGQYQETQYF. The DNA for the CDR3 is TGTGCCAGCAGCTCCGGGACTAGCGGGGGACAATACCAAGAGACCCAGTACTTC.